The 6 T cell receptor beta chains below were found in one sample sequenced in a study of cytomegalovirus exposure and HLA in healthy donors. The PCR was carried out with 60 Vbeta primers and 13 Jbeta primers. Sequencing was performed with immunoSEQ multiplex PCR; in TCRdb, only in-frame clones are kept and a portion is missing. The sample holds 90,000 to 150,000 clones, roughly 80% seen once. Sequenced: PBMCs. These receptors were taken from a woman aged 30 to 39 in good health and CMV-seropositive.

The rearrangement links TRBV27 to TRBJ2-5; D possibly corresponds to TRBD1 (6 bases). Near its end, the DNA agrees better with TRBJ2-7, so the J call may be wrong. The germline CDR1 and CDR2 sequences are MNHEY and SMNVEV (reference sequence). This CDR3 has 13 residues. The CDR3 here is CASSPRQVSEQYF. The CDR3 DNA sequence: TGTGCCAGCAGTCCCCGACAGGTCTCCGAGCAGTACTTC.

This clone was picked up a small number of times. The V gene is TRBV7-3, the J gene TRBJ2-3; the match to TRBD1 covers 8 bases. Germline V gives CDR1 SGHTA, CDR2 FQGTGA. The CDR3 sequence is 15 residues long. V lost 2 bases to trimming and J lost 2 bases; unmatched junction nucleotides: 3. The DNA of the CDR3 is TGTGCCAGCAGCTTAGGGCAGGGGGCCACAGATACGCAGTATTTT. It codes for CASSLGQGATDTQYF.

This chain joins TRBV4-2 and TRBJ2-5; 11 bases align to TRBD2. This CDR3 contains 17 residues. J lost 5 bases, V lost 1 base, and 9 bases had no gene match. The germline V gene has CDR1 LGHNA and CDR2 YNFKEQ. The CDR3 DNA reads TGTGCCAGCAGCCAAGCCCCCAGGGTAGCGGGGGGGGAGACCCAGTACTTC. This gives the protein CASSQAPRVAGGETQYF.

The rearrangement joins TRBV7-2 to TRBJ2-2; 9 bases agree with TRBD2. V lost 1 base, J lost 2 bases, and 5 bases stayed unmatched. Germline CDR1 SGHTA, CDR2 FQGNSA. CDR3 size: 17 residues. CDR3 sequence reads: CASSLGLAGANTGELFF. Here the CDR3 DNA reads TGTGCCAGCAGCTTAGGATTAGCGGGGGCCAACACCGGGGAGCTGTTTTTT.

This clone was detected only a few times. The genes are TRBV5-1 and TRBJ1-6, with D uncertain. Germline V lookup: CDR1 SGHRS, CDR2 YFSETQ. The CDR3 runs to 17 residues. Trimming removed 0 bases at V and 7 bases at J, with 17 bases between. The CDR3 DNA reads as TGCGCCAGCAGCTTGGATTTCGGCAGATCCAGGAATTCACCCCTCCACTTT. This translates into CASSLDFGRSRNSPLHF.

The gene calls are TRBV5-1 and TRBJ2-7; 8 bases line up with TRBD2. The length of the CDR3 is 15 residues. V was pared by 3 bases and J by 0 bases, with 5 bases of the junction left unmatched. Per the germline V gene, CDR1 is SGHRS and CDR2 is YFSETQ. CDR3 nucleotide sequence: TGCGCCAGCAGCTCGCCAGGGACTAGCTCCTACGAGCAGTACTTC. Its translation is CASSSPGTSSYEQYF.